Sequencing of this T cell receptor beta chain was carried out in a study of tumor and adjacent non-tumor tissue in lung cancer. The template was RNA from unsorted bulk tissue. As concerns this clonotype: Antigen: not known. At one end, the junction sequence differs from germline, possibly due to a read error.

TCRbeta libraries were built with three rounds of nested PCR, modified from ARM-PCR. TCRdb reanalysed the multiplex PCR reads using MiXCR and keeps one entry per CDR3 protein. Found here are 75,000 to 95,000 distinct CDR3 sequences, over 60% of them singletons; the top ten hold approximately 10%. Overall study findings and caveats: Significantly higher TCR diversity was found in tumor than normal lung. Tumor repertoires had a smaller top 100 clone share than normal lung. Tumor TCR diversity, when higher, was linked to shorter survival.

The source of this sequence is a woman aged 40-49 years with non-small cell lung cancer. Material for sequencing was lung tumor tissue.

CDR3 nucleotides: TGTGCCAGCAGCCAGGGAGGACAGAGGGGGAGCTCCTACAATGAGCAGCTCTTC. This translates into CASSQGGQRGSSYNEQLF. The chain links TRBV14 to TRBJ2-1; TRBD1 or TRBD2 may be the D gene (6 bases each). The length of the CDR3 is 18 residues. Germline V lookup: CDR1 SGHDN, CDR2 FVKESK.